What follows are 13 T cell receptor beta chains derived from one specimen sequenced in a study of regulatory T cells in long-lasting Graves disease. This sample's time point: newly diagnosed GD, antithyroid drugs for less than 3 months. With RNA extracted from PBMCs as input, the TCR library was made. Both iRepertoire HTBI primers and Arm-PCR of CDR3 regions were used to build the TCR beta libraries. TCRdb independently ran MiXCR on the multiplex PCR reads; one entry per CDR3 protein. The data hold 600,000 to 650,000 distinct CDR3 sequences, with under 20% observed a single time. This same sample was also part of a study on T cells in Graves' hyperthyroidism and ophthalmopathy.

Source: peripheral blood mononuclear cells (PBMCs), taken at new diagnosis, from a patient treated with antithyroid drugs. The receptors originated from a woman aged 25 to 39 with Graves disease.

This clonotype was recorded a few times. A read error may produce the germline difference seen at one junction end. The chain couples TRBV10-1 to TRBJ2-2; D perhaps matches TRBD2 (5 bases). The CDR3 runs to 14 residues. Germline CDR1 and CDR2: WNHNN and SYGVQD (reference sequence). As DNA, the CDR3 is TGCGCCACCAGTCTGGCAAGCGGCACCGGGGAGCTGTTTTTT. It specifies CATSLASGTGELFF.

On this clonotype: Germline is not matched at one junction end, which may reflect a read error. The chain uses TRBV15 and TRBJ2-5, with a weak D call TRBD1 (5 bases). CDR1 is LNHNV, CDR2 YYDKDF, per germline (reference sequence). The CDR3 runs to 13 residues. CDR3 region: CAASPGIGETQYF. The CDR3 DNA follows: TGTGCCGCCAGCCCAGGGATCGGTGAGACCCAGTACTTC.

This clonotype has ten or more counts. This chain links TRBV2 with TRBJ2-3; maybe TRBD1 (6 bases). Trimming stripped 6 bases from V and 4 bases from J, with 14 bases between. The length of the CDR3 is 14 residues. CDR1 and CDR2 (germline): SNHLY, FYNNEI. The CDR3 reads CASSDGGFPDTQYF. CDR3 sequence (DNA): TGTGCCAGCAGCGATGGGGGCTTCCCAGATACGCAGTATTTT. The variable domain in full, completed from reference TRBV2 and TRBJ2-3, reads EPEVTQTPSHQVTQMGQEVILRCVPISNHLYFYWYRQILGQKVEFLVSFYNNEISEKSEIFDDQFSVERPDGSNFTLKIRSTKLEDSAMYFCASSDGGFPDTQYFGPGTRLTVL.

The sample holds many counts of this clonotype. The chain carries TRBV7-9 and TRBJ2-7; no clear D. The CDR3 extends over 12 amino acids. Between the trimmed V and J ends, which lost 4 bases and 3 bases, there was a span of 7 bases. Per germline, CDR1 SEHNR and CDR2 FQNEAQ (reference sequence). Here the CDR3 reads CASSSQFYEQYF. Here the CDR3 DNA reads TGTGCCAGCAGCTCTCAATTCTACGAGCAGTACTTC.

This clonotype was seen repeatedly, ten times or more. The V and J genes are TRBV6-2 or TRBV6-3 and TRBJ1-1; 8 nucleotides line up with TRBD1. Trimming at V came to 5 bases and at J to 0 bases, leaving 11 bases not matched to a gene. This CDR3 has 17 residues. From germline, CDR1 is MNHEY and CDR2 SVGEGT. The CDR3 region is CASSQPDRESLNTEAFF. DNA for the CDR3: TGTGCCAGCAGTCAACCGGACAGGGAATCGTTGAACACTGAAGCTTTCTTT.

This chain links TRBV7-9 with TRBJ1-5, with TRBD1 identical over 8 bases. CDR3 length: 14 residues. V trimming: 3 bases; J trimming: 6 bases; junction bases outside the gene matches: 4. Germline loops: CDR1 SEHNR, CDR2 FQNEAQ (reference sequence). The CDR3 loop is CASSLTGDSQPQHF. The CDR3 DNA sequence: TGTGCCAGCAGCTTGACAGGGGATAGTCAGCCCCAGCATTTT. The whole variable domain, remainder taken from reference TRBV7-9 and TRBJ1-5, is DTGVSQNPRHKITKRGQNVTFRCDPISEHNRLYWYRQTLGQGPEFLTYFQNEAQLEKSRLLSDRFSAERPKGSFSTLEIQRTEQGDSAMYLCASSLTGDSQPQHFGDGTRLSIL.

This clonotype occurred many times. The V call is TRBV6-1, the J call TRBJ1-1; the match to TRBD1 covers 7 bases. V dropped 7 bases and J dropped 7; count of bases not matched to a gene: 3. This CDR3 has 11 residues. Germline-derived CDR1 and CDR2 are MNHNS and SASEGT. The chain's CDR3 is CASMRGHEAFF. The CDR3 DNA reads as TGTGCCAGCATGAGGGGGCATGAAGCTTTCTTT.

This clonotype was picked up many times. The chain combines TRBV20-1 with TRBJ1-1; D is undetermined. The germline V and J ends were trimmed by 8 bases and 2 bases, with 15 bases remaining between them. CDR3 size: 13 residues. Germline V gene lookup returns CDR1 DFQATT and CDR2 SNEGSKA (reference sequence). CDR3 DNA sequence: TGCAGTCCCCTTAATAGGATTAACACTGAAGCTTTCTTT. It is translated as CSPLNRINTEAFF.

In its sample, this clonotype was seen many times. The chain links TRBV12-3 or TRBV12-4 to TRBJ1-1, with D perhaps matching TRBD1 (5 bases). This CDR3 has 14 residues. V lost 0 bases, J lost 3 bases, and 8 bases lay in between. DNA of the CDR3: TGTGCCAGCAGTTTAGCGTTGGGGGACACTGAAGCTTTCTTT. Its protein is CASSLALGDTEAFF.

This clonotype has a count of ten or more. The rearrangement links TRBV10-3 to TRBJ2-7; possible D gene TRBD1, 6 bases. The ends were cut back, 5 bases at V and 3 bases at J, with 20 bases in the middle. The CDR3 totals 16 residues. Germline values: CDR1 ENHRY, CDR2 SYGVKD. This CDR3 reads CAISYLRGGRIYEQYF. CDR3 coding DNA: TGTGCCATCAGTTACCTCAGGGGTGGCAGGATCTACGAGCAGTACTTC.

This sequence joins TRBV6-5 and TRBJ1-5; 7 bases agree with TRBD1. With V trimmed by 4 bases and J by 4 bases, 10 bases remained unmatched. Germline CDR1 and CDR2: MNHEY and SVGAGI. The CDR3 length is 16 residues. The CDR3 nucleotides are TGTGCCAGCAGTTCCTTTGGGACAGCAAAAAATCAGCCCCAGCATTTT. Encoded protein: CASSSFGTAKNQPQHF.

The sample holds many counts of this clonotype. The chain recombines TRBV28 with TRBJ1-4, with D possibly matching TRBD1 (5 bases). Germline lookup yields CDR1 MDHEN and CDR2 SYDVKM. The CDR3 extends over 15 amino acids. With 6 bases removed from V and 7 bases from J, the gap between germline ends came to 18 bases. In DNA, the CDR3 is TGTGCCAGCAGGGGGGGAGGGGACGCGAGTGAAAAACTGTTTTTT. Translated, it gives CASRGGGDASEKLFF.

This clonotype was counted once. Since a much larger clone is just one base distant, this may be a read error. The chain employs TRBV27 and TRBJ2-5, with a possible D match to TRBD2 (6 bases). Germline assignment: CDR1 MNHEY and CDR2 SMNVEV (reference sequence). V dropped 7 bases and J dropped 1 base, with 13 bases sitting between them. The CDR3 length is 14 residues. The CDR3 sequence: CASKPIGSQETQYF. As DNA, the CDR3 is TGTGCCAGCAAACCTATCGGGAGCCAAGAGACCCAGTACTTC.